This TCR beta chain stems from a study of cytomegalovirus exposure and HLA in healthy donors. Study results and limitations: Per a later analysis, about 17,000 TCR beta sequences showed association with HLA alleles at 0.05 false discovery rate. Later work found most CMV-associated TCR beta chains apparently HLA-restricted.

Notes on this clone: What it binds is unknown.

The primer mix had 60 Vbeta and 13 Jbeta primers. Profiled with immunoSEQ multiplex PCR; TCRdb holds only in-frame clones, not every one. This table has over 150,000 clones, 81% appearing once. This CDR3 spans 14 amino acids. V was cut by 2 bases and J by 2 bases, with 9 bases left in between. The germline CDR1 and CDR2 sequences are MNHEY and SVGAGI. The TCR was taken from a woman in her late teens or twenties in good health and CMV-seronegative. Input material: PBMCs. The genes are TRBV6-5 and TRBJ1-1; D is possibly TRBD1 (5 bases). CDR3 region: CASSYHRSNTEAFF. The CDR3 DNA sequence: TGTGCCAGCAGTTACCACAGGAGTAACACTGAAGCTTTCTTT.